Each of the 23 T cell receptor beta chains below was sequenced from the same sample in a study of monozygotic twins with inflammatory bowel disease. TCRdb reanalyzed the 5' RACE reads, giving one entry per CDR3 protein sequence and no DNA. Its table lists nearly 450,000 distinct CDR3 sequences. Sequenced input: blood. These receptors were taken from a human donor with ulcerative colitis or Crohn's disease, or a healthy co-twin of an affected twin (not recorded which).

J is TRBJ2-5 and V is TRBV14. The CDR3 is 15 amino acids. Germline V lookup: CDR1 SGHDN, CDR2 FVKESK. This chain's CDR3 is CASSETTIVRKTQYF.

The chain joins TRBV29-1 to TRBJ2-2; TCRdb names TRBD2, which stays unverified in the absence of DNA. This CDR3 spans 11 amino acids. Germline values: CDR1 SQVTM, CDR2 ANQGSEA. The CDR3 loop reads CSVWRVGELFF.

The rearrangement links TRBV7-3 to TRBJ2-1; TCRdb's assignment of TRBD2 cannot be checked, as there is no DNA. The CDR3 runs 15 residues. Germline assignment: CDR1 SGHTA and CDR2 FQGTGA. The CDR3 is CASSILAGGLGEQFF.

The rearrangement links TRBV4-2 to TRBJ2-5; there is no DNA to check the TCRdb D call of TRBD1. Germline-derived CDR1 and CDR2 are LGHNA and YNFKEQ. CDR3 size: 17 residues. The CDR3 reads CASSQGGTGVLGETQYF.

The chain combines TRBV6-1 with TRBJ1-1. The length of the CDR3 is 13 residues. Germline V gives CDR1 MNHNS, CDR2 SASEGT. CDR3 protein: CASGPFMNTEAFF.

The chain couples TRBV29-1 to TRBJ2-2; TCRdb lists TRBD1, though no DNA is available to test this call. This CDR3 comprises 14 residues. Germline CDR1 reads SQVTM; CDR2 reads ANQGSEA. CDR3 protein: CSVRAGGSTGELFF.

The chain links TRBV5-1 to TRBJ2-1; TCRdb outputs TRBD2, but without DNA this stays unchecked. Per germline, CDR1 SGHRS and CDR2 YFSETQ. The CDR3 sequence is 14 residues long. This chain's CDR3 is CASSPLAGADEQFF.

The rearrangement uses TRBV19 and TRBJ1-4. The length of the CDR3 is 14 residues. CDR1 is LNHDA and CDR2 is SQIVND in the germline V gene (reference sequence). The CDR3 is CASDAGPENEKLFF. The variable domain in full, with the rest retrieved from reference TRBV19 and TRBJ1-4, is DGGITQSPKYLFRKEGQNVTLSCEQNLNHDAMYWYRQDPGQGLRLIYYSQIVNDFQKGDIAEGYSVSREKKESFPLTVTSAQKNPTAFYLCASDAGPENEKLFFGSGTQLSVL.

V usage is TRBV7-9 and J usage is TRBJ2-7; TCRdb reports TRBD1, a call that lacks DNA to check it against. CDR3 size: 14 residues. Germline values: CDR1 SEHNR, CDR2 FQNEAQ (reference sequence). CDR3 residues: CASSLGTLDYEQYF.

The chain has TRBV7-3 and TRBJ2-1; TCRdb gives TRBD1 as the D gene, but with no DNA this cannot be confirmed. Germline V CDR1 and CDR2: SGHTA, FQGTGA. This CDR3 is 16 amino acids long. The chain's CDR3 is CASSLNSGTVGGEQFF. Filled out from reference TRBV7-3 and TRBJ2-1, the complete variable domain reads GAGVSQTPSNKVTEKGKYVELRCDPISGHTALYWYRQSLGQGPEFLIYFQGTGAADDSGLPNDRFFAVRPEGSVSTLKIQRTERGDSAVYLCASSLNSGTVGGEQFFGPGTRLTVL.

The chain employs TRBV7-3 and TRBJ1-5. The germline V gene has CDR1 SGHTA and CDR2 FQGTGA. The CDR3 consists of 15 residues. The CDR3 reads CASTDGELLNQPQHF.

The chain is built from TRBV7-3 and TRBJ1-6; checking the TCRdb D call of TRBD1 is not possible without DNA. Germline values: CDR1 SGHTA, CDR2 FQGTGA. The CDR3 is 18 amino acids. CDR3 sequence: CASSLSRETEHYNSPLHF.

The chain recombines TRBV20-1 with TRBJ1-1; TCRdb returns TRBD1, unconfirmable since there is no DNA. Germline V gene data show CDR1 as DFQATT and CDR2 as SNEGSKA (reference sequence). The CDR3 is made up of 13 amino acids. CDR3 amino acids: CLSRPRGGTEAFF.

The V call is TRBV2, the J call TRBJ2-7; lacking DNA, the TRBD2 call made by TCRdb goes unchecked. The CDR3 contains 11 residues. Germline V gives CDR1 SNHLY, CDR2 FYNNEI. This CDR3 reads CASKASSEQYF.

This chain links TRBV15 with TRBJ2-1. The CDR3 runs 13 residues. Per germline, CDR1 LNHNV and CDR2 YYDKDF (reference sequence). CDR3: CATSRDSYNEQFF.

The J gene is TRBJ1-5, the V gene TRBV4-3. Germline-derived CDR1 and CDR2 are LGHNA and YSLEER. The CDR3 is 14 amino acids. The CDR3 loop is CASSQDIGEQPQHF.

V is TRBV7-8 and J is TRBJ2-1. Germline lookup yields CDR1 SGHVS and CDR2 FQNEAQ. The CDR3 sequence is 15 residues long. The CDR3: CASSSRTLVYDEQFF.

V gene TRBV4-3 combines with J gene TRBJ1-5. The CDR3 is 15 residues long. CDR1 is LGHNA, CDR2 YSLEER, per germline. The CDR3 sequence: CASTKRWGADQPQHF.

The gene calls are TRBV6-1 and TRBJ1-2. The CDR3 totals 13 residues. From germline, CDR1 is MNHNS and CDR2 SASEGT. CDR3 sequence: CASSEAGNYGYTF.

The V call is TRBV5-6, the J call TRBJ1-1. The CDR3 loop spans 14 amino acids. Germline CDR1 reads SGHDT; CDR2 reads YYEEEE. This CDR3 reads CASSLEWVNTEAFF.

The chain is built from TRBV5-1 and TRBJ2-7; with no DNA, the TCRdb D assignment of TRBD1 cannot be verified. Germline CDR1 reads SGHRS; CDR2 reads YFSETQ. The CDR3 consists of 13 residues. The CDR3 sequence: CASSAEQGYEQYF.

The rearrangement uses TRBV20-1 and TRBJ2-1; as DNA is missing, the TRBD1 call by TCRdb cannot be tested. CDR3 size: 14 residues. Germline V gene data show CDR1 as DFQATT and CDR2 as SNEGSKA (reference sequence). The CDR3 region is CSARDPRTTNEQFF.

The chain recombines TRBV25-1 with TRBJ1-1. This CDR3 has 14 residues. Germline lookup yields CDR1 MGHDK and CDR2 SYGVNS. CDR3 loop: CASSSAVGSTEAFF.